This TCR beta chain was identified during a study of shared clonotypes between healthy human individuals. Assay: immunoSEQ multiplex PCR; the TCRdb copy retains only in-frame clones and omits some. The sample records 900,000 to 1,200,000 clones, around 78% being singletons. This clone has just a few counts. Its cognate antigen is unknown. Study findings and constraints: Rarefaction gave evidence that sorted-subset sequencing remained incomplete despite large depth. The diversity represented, both genetic and in exposure history, was limited by few donors. Measured sharing among donors was expected to vary with sequencing depth.

Sequenced sample: memory CD4+ T cells from PBMCs. Subset reported: CD45RA-negative fraction. The sequence derives from a man aged 18 to 30 in good health. Some clones in this sample may be carry-over from other donors' samples.

CDR3 in DNA: TGCAGCGTTGAATCTGGCTACACCTTC. Its protein is CSVESGYTF. The rearrangement joins TRBV29-1 to TRBJ1-2, with D uncertain. Germline CDR1 reads SQVTM; CDR2 reads ANQGSEA. The CDR3 contains 9 residues. With 2 bases removed from V and 7 bases from J, the gap between germline ends came to 2 bases. Filled out from reference TRBV29-1 and TRBJ1-2, the complete variable domain reads SAVISQKPSRDICQRGTSLTIQCQVDSQVTMMFWYRQQPGQSLTLIATANQGSEATYESGFVIDKFPISRPNLTFSTLTVSNMSPEDSSIYLCSVESGYTFGSGTRLTVV.